The table lists the clone carrying this T cell receptor (beta chain) with a count of one. Sequence at one end of the junction differs from germline and may be a read error. CD4+CD45RO+CD25- cells were isolated as memory CD4+ T cells. CDR1 is SGHRS, CDR2 YFSETQ, per germline. This CDR3 has 17 residues. TCRdb used MiXCR to reprocess the 5' RACE reads, holding one entry per CDR3 protein. In the table there are 5,500 to 6,000 distinct CDR3 sequences, approximately 30% of which are singletons. The chain couples TRBV5-1 to TRBJ2-1; 13 bases fit TRBD2. Sequencing input: memory CD4+ T cells sorted from a lymph node. The subset is: memory CD4+ T cells, CD4+CD45RO+CD25-. The TCR was taken from a female donor with breast cancer. CDR3 in DNA: TGTGCCAGCAGCTTGGGGGAACTAGCGGGAGGGCTAGGAGAGCAGTTCTTC. As protein: CASSLGELAGGLGEQFF.